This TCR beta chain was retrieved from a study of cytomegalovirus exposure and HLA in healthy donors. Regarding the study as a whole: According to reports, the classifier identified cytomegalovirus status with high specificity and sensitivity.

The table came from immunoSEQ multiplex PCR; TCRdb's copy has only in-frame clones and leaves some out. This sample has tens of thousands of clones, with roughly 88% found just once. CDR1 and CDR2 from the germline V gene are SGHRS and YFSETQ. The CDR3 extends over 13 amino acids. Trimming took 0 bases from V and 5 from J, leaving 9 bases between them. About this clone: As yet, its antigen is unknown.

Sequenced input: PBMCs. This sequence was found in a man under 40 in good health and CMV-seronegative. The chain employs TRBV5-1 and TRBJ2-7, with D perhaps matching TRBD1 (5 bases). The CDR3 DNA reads TGCGCCAGCAGCTTGGAGGGGCCACACGAGCAGTACTTC. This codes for CASSLEGPHEQYF.